This is a list of T cell receptor beta chains from one sample in a study of breast tumors, draining lymph nodes, adjacent tissues. One entry per CDR3 protein, called by TCRdb with MiXCR from the multiplex PCR reads. The table lists 10,000 to 15,000 distinct CDR3 sequences, roughly two thirds of them singletons. Sequencing input: tumor-adjacent breast tissue. The receptors here all came from a female donor with breast cancer. Some clones in this sample may be carry-over from other donors' samples. The CDR3 runs from the conserved cysteine through the conserved F or W. The order of the fields is J gene, D gene, clone size, V gene, CDR3 protein, CDR3 DNA. A D gene is named only where the DNA matches it firmly. Only part of the rows carry a size: once, few, many, or a class if the clone is expanded.

j_call: TRBJ2-3
d_call: .
clone_size: once
v_call: TRBV7-2
cdr3_aa: CASSLSGQSTDTQYF
cdr3_nt: TGTGCCAGCAGCTTATCTGGACAGAGCACAGATACGCAGTATTTT

j_call: TRBJ2-5
d_call: .
clone_size: .
v_call: TRBV7-8
cdr3_aa: CASSNGIRETQYF
cdr3_nt: TGTGCCAGCAGCAACGGGATAAGGGAGACCCAGTACTTC

j_call: TRBJ2-5
d_call: TRBD2
clone_size: .
v_call: TRBV12-3/TRBV12-4
cdr3_aa: CASSRLAGDQETQYF
cdr3_nt: TGTGCCAGCAGTAGACTAGCGGGAGACCAAGAGACCCAGTACTTC

j_call: TRBJ2-3
d_call: TRBD2
clone_size: .
v_call: TRBV2
cdr3_aa: CASKLAGEADTQYF
cdr3_nt: TGTGCCAGCAAGCTAGCGGGTGAAGCAGATACGCAGTATTTT

j_call: TRBJ2-3
d_call: .
clone_size: .
v_call: TRBV12-3/TRBV12-4
cdr3_aa: CASGNRDTTYTQYF
cdr3_nt: TGTGCCAGCGGCAACAGAGACACCACATATACGCAGTATTTT

j_call: TRBJ2-3
d_call: TRBD2
clone_size: .
v_call: TRBV5-1
cdr3_aa: CASSLARAPGLAGGDTQYF
cdr3_nt: TGCGCCAGCAGCTTGGCCAGAGCTCCGGGACTAGCGGGCGGAGATACGCAGTATTTT

j_call: TRBJ2-5
d_call: TRBD1
clone_size: .
v_call: TRBV7-2
cdr3_aa: CASSPRTGRETQYF
cdr3_nt: TGTGCCAGCAGCCCCCGGACAGGGAGAGAGACCCAGTACTTC

j_call: TRBJ2-5
d_call: .
clone_size: .
v_call: TRBV10-2
cdr3_aa: CASGRFGGETQYF
cdr3_nt: TGCGCCAGCGGACGGTTTGGGGGGGAGACCCAGTACTTC

j_call: TRBJ2-3
d_call: .
clone_size: .
v_call: TRBV30
cdr3_aa: CAWSGRDTQYF
cdr3_nt: TGTGCCTGGAGTGGGCGAGATACGCAGTATTTT

j_call: TRBJ2-5
d_call: .
clone_size: medium-sized
v_call: TRBV11-2
cdr3_aa: CASSLEGPDQETQYF
cdr3_nt: TGTGCCAGCAGCTTAGAGGGGCCAGACCAAGAGACCCAGTACTTC

j_call: TRBJ2-5
d_call: TRBD2
clone_size: .
v_call: TRBV20-1
cdr3_aa: CSALGGATQYF
cdr3_nt: TGCAGTGCCTTGGGAGGGGCAACCCAGTACTTC

j_call: TRBJ2-3
d_call: TRBD1
clone_size: .
v_call: TRBV5-1
cdr3_aa: CASRTGQGSDTQYF
cdr3_nt: TGCGCCAGCAGAACGGGACAGGGATCAGATACGCAGTATTTT

j_call: TRBJ2-2
d_call: .
clone_size: .
v_call: TRBV4-2
cdr3_aa: CASSQKRTGELFF
cdr3_nt: TGTGCCAGCAGCCAGAAAAGAACCGGGGAGCTGTTTTTT

j_call: TRBJ2-7
d_call: TRBD1
clone_size: .
v_call: TRBV12-3/TRBV12-4
cdr3_aa: CASSSNRGLTGEQYF
cdr3_nt: TGTGCCAGCAGCTCTAACAGGGGGCTTACTGGCGAGCAGTACTTC

j_call: TRBJ2-7
d_call: TRBD2
clone_size: .
v_call: TRBV5-1
cdr3_aa: CASSFGLAGGTYEQYF
cdr3_nt: TGCGCCAGCAGCTTCGGACTAGCGGGAGGTACCTACGAGCAGTACTTC

j_call: TRBJ2-1
d_call: .
clone_size: many
v_call: TRBV20-1
cdr3_aa: CSARDLGINHNEQFF
cdr3_nt: TGCAGTGCTAGAGATCTGGGAATTAATCACAATGAGCAGTTCTTC

j_call: TRBJ2-7
d_call: TRBD1
clone_size: .
v_call: TRBV7-2
cdr3_aa: CASSQGTGEDYEQYF
cdr3_nt: TGTGCCAGCAGCCAGGGGACAGGAGAAGACTACGAGCAGTACTTC

j_call: TRBJ2-5
d_call: TRBD1
clone_size: once
v_call: TRBV20-1
cdr3_aa: CSARYWTGSETQYF
cdr3_nt: TGCAGTGCTAGATATTGGACAGGGTCAGAGACCCAGTACTTC

j_call: TRBJ2-7
d_call: .
clone_size: many
v_call: TRBV5-6
cdr3_aa: CASSYYDSSDYEQYF
cdr3_nt: TGTGCCAGCAGCTATTATGACTCCTCCGACTACGAGCAGTACTTC

j_call: TRBJ2-1
d_call: TRBD2
clone_size: .
v_call: TRBV12-3/TRBV12-4
cdr3_aa: CASTSGLGSSYNEQFF
cdr3_nt: TGTGCCAGCACTAGCGGACTGGGGAGCTCCTACAATGAGCAGTTCTTC

j_call: TRBJ2-1
d_call: .
clone_size: .
v_call: TRBV7-7
cdr3_aa: CASSHPTGDTYNEQFF
cdr3_nt: TGTGCCAGCAGCCACCCCACCGGGGATACCTACAATGAGCAGTTCTTC

j_call: TRBJ2-5
d_call: .
clone_size: .
v_call: TRBV15
cdr3_aa: CATSRDGGRGETQYF
cdr3_nt: TGTGCCACCAGCAGAGATGGGGGTCGGGGCGAGACCCAGTACTTC

j_call: TRBJ2-5
d_call: TRBD2
clone_size: .
v_call: TRBV7-2
cdr3_aa: CASSQTSGRQETQYF
cdr3_nt: TGTGCCAGCAGCCAGACTAGCGGGAGACAAGAGACCCAGTACTTC

j_call: TRBJ2-7
d_call: .
clone_size: medium-sized
v_call: TRBV7-8
cdr3_aa: CASSPGVQVTYEQYF
cdr3_nt: TGTGCCAGCAGCCCGGGGGTGCAGGTAACCTACGAGCAGTACTTC